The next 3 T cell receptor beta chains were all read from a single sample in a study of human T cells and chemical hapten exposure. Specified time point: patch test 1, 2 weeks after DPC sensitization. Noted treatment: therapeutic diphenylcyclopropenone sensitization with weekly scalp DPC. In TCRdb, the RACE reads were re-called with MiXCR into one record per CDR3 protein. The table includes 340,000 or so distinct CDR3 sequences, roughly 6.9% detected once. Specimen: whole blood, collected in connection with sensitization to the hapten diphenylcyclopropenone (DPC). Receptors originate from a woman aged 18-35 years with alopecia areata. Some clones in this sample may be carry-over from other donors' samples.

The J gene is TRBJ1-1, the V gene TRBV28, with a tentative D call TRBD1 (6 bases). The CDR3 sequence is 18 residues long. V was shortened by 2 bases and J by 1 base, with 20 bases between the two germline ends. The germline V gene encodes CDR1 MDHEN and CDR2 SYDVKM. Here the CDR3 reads CASSLPGTTPNWNTEAFF. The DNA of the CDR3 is TGTGCCAGCAGTTTACCCGGGACAACCCCGAATTGGAACACTGAAGCTTTCTTT.

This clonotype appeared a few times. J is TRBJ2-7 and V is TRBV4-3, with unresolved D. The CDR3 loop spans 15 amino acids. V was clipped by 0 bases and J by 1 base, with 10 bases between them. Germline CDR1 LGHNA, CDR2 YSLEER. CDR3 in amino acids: CASSQDRATSYEQYF. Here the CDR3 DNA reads TGCGCCAGCAGCCAAGATCGGGCCACTTCCTACGAGCAGTACTTC.

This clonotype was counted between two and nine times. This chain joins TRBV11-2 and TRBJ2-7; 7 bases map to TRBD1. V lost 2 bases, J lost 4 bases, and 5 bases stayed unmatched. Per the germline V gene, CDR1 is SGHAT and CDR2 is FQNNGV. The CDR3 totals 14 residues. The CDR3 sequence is CASSLHHRGYEQYF. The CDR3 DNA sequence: TGTGCCAGCAGCTTACACCACAGGGGTTACGAGCAGTACTTC. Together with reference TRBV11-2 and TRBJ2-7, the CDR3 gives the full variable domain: EAGVAQSPRYKIIEKRQSVAFWCNPISGHATLYWYQQILGQGPKLLIQFQNNGVVDDSQLPKDRFSAERLKGVDSTLKIQPAKLEDSAVYLCASSLHHRGYEQYFGPGTRLTVT.